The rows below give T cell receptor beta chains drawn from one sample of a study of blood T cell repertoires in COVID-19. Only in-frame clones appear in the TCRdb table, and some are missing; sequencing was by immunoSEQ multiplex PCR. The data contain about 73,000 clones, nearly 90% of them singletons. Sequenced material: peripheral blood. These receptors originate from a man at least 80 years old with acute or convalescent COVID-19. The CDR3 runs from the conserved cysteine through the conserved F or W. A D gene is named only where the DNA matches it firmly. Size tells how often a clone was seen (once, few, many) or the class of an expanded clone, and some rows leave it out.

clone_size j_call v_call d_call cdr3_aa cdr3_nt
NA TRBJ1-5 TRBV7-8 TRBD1 CASSSSGTGNTPQHF TGTGCCAGCAGCTCTTCCGGGACAGGGAATACACCCCAGCATTTT
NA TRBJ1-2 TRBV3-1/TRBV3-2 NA CASSQGGGNFNYGYTF TGTGCCAGCAGCCAAGGTGGAGGAAACTTTAACTATGGCTACACCTTC
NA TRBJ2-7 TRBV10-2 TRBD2 CASSEAGGSEQYF TGCGCCAGCAGTGAGGCGGGGGGGAGCGAGCAGTACTTC
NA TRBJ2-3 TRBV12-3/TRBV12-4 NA CASTSSGDTQYF TGTGCCAGCACTTCGTCCGGAGATACGCAGTATTTT
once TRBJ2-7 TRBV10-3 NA CAISESPRDNSYEQYF TGTGCCATCAGTGAGTCTCCCCGGGACAACTCCTACGAGCAGTACTTC
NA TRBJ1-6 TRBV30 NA CAWSVEGYNSPLHF TGTGCCTGGAGTGTAGAGGGCTATAATTCACCCCTCCACTTT
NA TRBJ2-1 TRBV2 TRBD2 CASGAGALNNEQFF TGTGCCAGCGGAGCGGGAGCCCTCAACAATGAGCAGTTCTTC
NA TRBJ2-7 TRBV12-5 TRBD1 CASVRTGSYEQYF TGTGCTAGTGTCCGGACAGGGTCCTACGAGCAGTACTTC
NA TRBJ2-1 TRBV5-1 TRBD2 CASSLGGGASDEQFF TGCGCCAGCAGCTTAGGCGGGGGGGCCTCCGATGAGCAGTTCTTC
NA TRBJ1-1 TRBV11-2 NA CASSLERNTEAFF TGTGCCAGCAGCTTAGAGAGAAACACTGAAGCTTTCTTT
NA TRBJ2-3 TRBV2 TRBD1 CASSSQGAPSDTQYF TGTGCCAGCAGTTCACAGGGGGCGCCTTCAGATACGCAGTATTTT
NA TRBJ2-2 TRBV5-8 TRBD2 CASSLAVGGAGELFF TGTGCCAGCAGCTTGGCCGTCGGGGGGGCCGGGGAGCTGTTTTTT
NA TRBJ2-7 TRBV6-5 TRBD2 CTSTHGTSGYEQYF TGTACCAGCACTCATGGGACTAGCGGTTACGAGCAGTACTTC
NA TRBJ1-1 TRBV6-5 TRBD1 CASSPTGTGNTEAFF TGTGCCAGCAGTCCCACCGGGACAGGGAACACTGAAGCTTTCTTT
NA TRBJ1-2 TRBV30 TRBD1 CAWSPSDRGLRGYTF TGTGCCTGGAGTCCATCGGACAGGGGGCTACGGGGCTACACCTTC
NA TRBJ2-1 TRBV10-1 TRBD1 CASSKGQYNEQFF TGCGCCAGCAGTAAGGGACAGTACAATGAGCAGTTCTTC
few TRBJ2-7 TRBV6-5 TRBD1 CASSYSRGTGDHEQYF TGTGCCAGCAGTTACTCGAGGGGGACAGGGGACCACGAGCAGTACTTC
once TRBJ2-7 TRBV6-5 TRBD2 CASSYASGGPYEQYF TGTGCCAGCAGTTACGCCTCGGGAGGACCCTACGAGCAGTACTTC
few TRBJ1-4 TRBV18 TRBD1 CASSPGQGNEKLFF TGTGCCAGCTCACCGGGACAGGGAAATGAAAAACTGTTTTTT
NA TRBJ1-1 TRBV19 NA CASSTARTANTEAFF TGTGCCAGTAGTACGGCCCGGACAGCTAACACTGAAGCTTTCTTT
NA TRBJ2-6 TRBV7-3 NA CASSPRDWRHSGANVLTF TGTGCCAGCAGTCCGCGGGACTGGAGGCACTCTGGGGCCAACGTCCTGACTTTC